Following are 21 T cell receptor beta chains from one sample sequenced in a study of T cell responses to AZD1222 COVID-19 vaccine. Here immunoSEQ multiplex PCR was the method, and the copy in TCRdb shows in-frame clones only, minus some. The sample has around 63,000 clones, 65% to 90% seen once. The specimen comprised peripheral blood, sampled on day 0 of AZD1222 vaccination. These TCRs come from an adult in good health.

The chain has TRBV19 and TRBJ1-1, with unresolved D. The CDR3 contains 12 residues. Trimming pared 8 bases from V and 2 bases from J, leaving 9 bases between. Germline V lookup: CDR1 LNHDA, CDR2 SQIVND (reference sequence). The CDR3 region has the DNA TGTGCCAGTGCGTATTACAACACTGAAGCTTTCTTT. Translation: CASAYYNTEAFF. The variable domain in full, completed from reference TRBV19 and TRBJ1-1, reads DGGITQSPKYLFRKEGQNVTLSCEQNLNHDAMYWYRQDPGQGLRLIYYSQIVNDFQKGDIAEGYSVSREKKESFPLTVTSAQKNPTAFYLCASAYYNTEAFFGQGTRLTVV.

The chain is built from TRBV7-9 and TRBJ1-6, with D tentatively TRBD1 (5 bases). V was shortened by 3 bases and J by 2 bases, with 11 bases between the two germline ends. CDR3 length equals 16 residues. Germline V gene data show CDR1 as SEHNR and CDR2 as FQNEAQ (reference sequence). The CDR3 DNA reads as TGTGCCAGCAGCTTGTATGCGGGGGCCTATAATTCACCCCTCCACTTT. Amino acids: CASSLYAGAYNSPLHF.

This rearrangement joins TRBV7-9 to TRBJ1-6; TRBD1 aligns across 7 bases. CDR1 and CDR2 from the germline V gene are SEHNR and FQNEAQ (reference sequence). V lost 3 bases, J lost 7 bases, and 3 bases stayed unmatched. The CDR3 sequence is 14 residues long. The CDR3: CASSFRDSNSPLHF. Here the CDR3 DNA reads TGTGCCAGCAGCTTCCGGGACAGCAATTCACCCCTCCACTTT.

This clone was counted a few times. The rearrangement joins TRBV7-2 to TRBJ2-2, with 10 bases aligning to TRBD2. The CDR3 contains 16 residues. The V segment lost 7 bases and the J segment 1 base; nucleotides outside the gene matches: 6. Germline V CDR1 and CDR2: SGHTA, FQGNSA. The CDR3 loop reads CASNQASGGNTGELFF. As DNA, the CDR3 is TGTGCCAGCAATCAGGCTAGCGGGGGGAACACCGGGGAGCTGTTTTTT. Full variable domain (missing parts from reference TRBV7-2 and TRBJ2-2): GAGVSQSPSNKVTEKGKDVELRCDPISGHTALYWYRQSLGQGLEFLIYFQGNSAPDKSGLPSDRFSAERTGGSVSTLTIQRTQQEDSAVYLCASNQASGGNTGELFFGEGSRLTVL.

The rearrangement uses TRBV13 and TRBJ1-5, with no clear D. Germline CDR1 is PRHDT and CDR2 is FYEKMQ (reference sequence). Trimming took 6 bases from V and 5 from J, leaving 8 bases between them. The CDR3 consists of 12 residues. CDR3 DNA sequence: TGTGCCAGCAGTTCGGGAGATCAGCCCCAGCATTTT. This translates into CASSSGDQPQHF.

CDR3 nucleotides: TGTGCCAGCAGCCTCCGGACAGGCCAGTGGGCCACCGCCCCCAATGAGCAGTTCTTC. It codes for CASSLRTGQWATAPNEQFF. The J gene is TRBJ2-1, the V gene TRBV7-3, with 7 bases matching TRBD1. Germline values: CDR1 SGHTA, CDR2 FQGTGA. V dropped 5 bases and J dropped 6; count of bases not matched to a gene: 22. The CDR3 is made up of 19 amino acids. Combining the CDR3 with reference TRBV7-3 and TRBJ2-1 gives the whole variable domain GAGVSQTPSNKVTEKGKYVELRCDPISGHTALYWYRQSLGQGPEFLIYFQGTGAADDSGLPNDRFFAVRPEGSVSTLKIQRTERGDSAVYLCASSLRTGQWATAPNEQFFGPGTRLTVL.

This chain connects TRBV6-5 to TRBJ2-7; D is unclear. The CDR3 is made up of 15 amino acids. CDR1 MNHEY and CDR2 SVGAGI come from the germline V gene. V shed 6 bases and J shed 2 bases, with 17 bases lying between them. The CDR3 region is CASRLRPGPAYEQYF. As DNA, the CDR3 is TGTGCCAGCAGACTAAGACCGGGCCCAGCCTACGAGCAGTACTTC.

The chain has TRBV3-1 (or the pseudogene TRBV3-2) and TRBJ1-1; no definite D call. Germline V gives CDR1 LGHDT, CDR2 YNNKEL (reference sequence). CDR3 length: 16 amino acids. Trimming took 3 bases from V and 0 from J, leaving 14 bases between them. The CDR3, as DNA: TGTGCCAGCAGCCACAGAACAGCTTTCATGAACACTGAAGCTTTCTTT. Encoded protein: CASSHRTAFMNTEAFF.

The J gene is TRBJ2-7, the V gene TRBV9, with 8 bases that match TRBD1. The CDR3 covers 15 residues. Germline V gene data show CDR1 as SGDLS and CDR2 as YYNGEE. The trim removed 4 bases at V and 7 bases at J, leaving 13 bases unmatched. The chain's CDR3 is CASSPTGTGGGEQYF. The CDR3 DNA is TGTGCCAGCAGCCCGACCGGGACAGGCGGCGGGGAGCAGTACTTC.

The chain links TRBV7-8 to TRBJ1-2; 10 nucleotides agree with TRBD1. Unmatched junction bases numbered 10, after V lost 1 base and J lost 11 bases. This CDR3 has 15 residues. CDR1 SGHVS and CDR2 FQNEAQ come from the germline V gene. The CDR3 DNA is TGTGCCAGCAGCTTAGGGACCGGGACAGGGGTAGGGTACACCTTC. This codes for CASSLGTGTGVGYTF.

This clone showed up just once. The V gene is TRBV6-5, the J gene TRBJ1-2; 9 nucleotides match TRBD1. Germline V gene sequence: CDR1 MNHEY, CDR2 SVGAGI. Trimming removed 8 bases from V and 3 bases from J; junction bases left unmatched: 4. This CDR3 has 13 residues. The CDR3 DNA sequence: TGTGCCAGCCAGGACAGGGGATACTATGGCTACACCTTC. Its translation is CASQDRGYYGYTF.

About this clone itself: Other DNA variants within this sample encode the same CDR3. The chain links TRBV19 to TRBJ2-5; 9 bases match TRBD2. The CDR3 consists of 12 residues. V was clipped by 6 bases and J by 5 bases; unmatched bases: 1. Germline V lookup: CDR1 LNHDA, CDR2 SQIVND (reference sequence). DNA for the CDR3: TGTGCCAGTAGGCTAGCGGGGGAGACCCAGTACTTC. This codes for CASRLAGETQYF. The full variable domain, its missing parts supplied by reference TRBV19 and TRBJ2-5, is DGGITQSPKYLFRKEGQNVTLSCEQNLNHDAMYWYRQDPGQGLRLIYYSQIVNDFQKGDIAEGYSVSREKKESFPLTVTSAQKNPTAFYLCASRLAGETQYFGPGTRLLVL.

The V call is TRBV6-5, the J call TRBJ1-1; D is possibly TRBD1 (5 bases). This CDR3 has 14 residues. V was clipped by 3 bases and J by 1 base, with 9 bases between them. Germline V gives CDR1 MNHEY, CDR2 SVGAGI. The CDR3 sequence is CASSYIGGNTEAFF. The CDR3 DNA reads TGTGCCAGCAGTTATATCGGGGGGAACACTGAAGCTTTCTTT.

The chain carries TRBV2 and TRBJ1-5; no firm D call. The CDR3 contains 17 residues. Germline-derived CDR1 and CDR2 are SNHLY and FYNNEI. V lost 1 base and J lost 3, with 16 bases in between. CDR3 in DNA: TGTGCCAGCAGTGAAGATGGGTTCGGGAGGTCCAATCAGCCCCAGCATTTT. As protein: CASSEDGFGRSNQPQHF.

The genes are TRBV19 and TRBJ1-6, with D unclear. Trimming pared 1 base from V and 10 bases from J, leaving 11 bases between. CDR1 is LNHDA, CDR2 SQIVND, per germline (reference sequence). The CDR3 consists of 14 residues. The CDR3 protein is CASSIAGKESPLHF. Here the CDR3 DNA reads TGTGCCAGTAGTATAGCGGGAAAAGAATCACCCCTCCACTTT.

In DNA, the CDR3 is TGTGCCAGCAGCCCTACCCCGGGACAGGGGACCAATGAGCAGTTCTTC. Amino acid sequence: CASSPTPGQGTNEQFF. This sequence joins TRBV5-4 and TRBJ2-1, with TRBD1 identical over 10 bases. V shed 4 bases, J shed 6 bases, and the junction held 10 bases outside the gene matches. Germline CDR1 is SGHNT and CDR2 is YYREEE (reference sequence). The CDR3 totals 16 residues.

V and J are TRBV11-2 and TRBJ2-7; D unclear. The CDR3 sequence is 13 residues long. V lost 5 bases to trimming and J lost 0 bases, with 8 bases between them. Germline values: CDR1 SGHAT, CDR2 FQNNGV. The CDR3 protein is CASSPGSSYEQYF. CDR3 bases: TGTGCCAGCAGCCCAGGCAGCTCCTACGAGCAGTACTTC.

The chain joins TRBV15 to TRBJ2-7; the D call may be TRBD1 or TRBD2 (5 bases each). Trimming pared 1 base from V and 6 bases from J, leaving 16 bases between. The germline gives CDR1 LNHNV, CDR2 YYDKDF (reference sequence). CDR3 length equals 15 residues. CDR3 nucleotides: TGTGCCACCAGCAGAGTACAGTGGAGTGGGGGCGAGCAGTACTTC. This translates into CATSRVQWSGGEQYF.

This clone was seen a few times. The chain joins TRBV2 to TRBJ2-2; 10 bases are shared with TRBD2. V lost 6 bases and J lost 6; bases outside the gene matches: 10. CDR1 and CDR2 (germline): SNHLY, FYNNEI. The CDR3 has 16 amino acids. The CDR3 DNA sequence: TGTGCCAGCAGGGAATTAGCGGGGGGTTGGTCCGGGGAGCTGTTTTTT. Translation gives CASRELAGGWSGELFF.

The chain combines TRBV28 with TRBJ1-5, with 8 bases lining up with TRBD1. The CDR3 contains 17 residues. From germline, CDR1 is MDHEN and CDR2 SYDVKM. Trimming at V came to 2 bases and at J to 2 bases, leaving 8 bases not matched to a gene. CDR3 nucleotide sequence: TGTGCCAGCAGTTTACCCATCCCGACAGGGGGCAATCAGCCCCAGCATTTT. Translated, it gives CASSLPIPTGGNQPQHF.

This sequence joins TRBV6-4 and TRBJ1-5, with D possibly TRBD1 on 5 matching bases. Per the germline V gene, CDR1 is MRHNA and CDR2 is SNTAGT. The CDR3 has 12 amino acids. Trimming removed 9 bases at V and 4 bases at J, with 10 bases between. CDR3 nucleotides: TGTGCCAGGGACGACAGTAATCAGCCCCAGCATTTT. Encoded protein: CARDDSNQPQHF.